The present T cell receptor (beta chain) was sequenced within a study of a mutant IDH1 vaccine in newly diagnosed glioma (dated by TCRdb to 2020 to 2023). For the wider study: Vaccination started 4-6 weeks after radiotherapy alone, or was given together with temozolomide cycles in the groups whose treatment included chemotherapy. Visit V12 was the week-35 safety follow-up and visit V13 was the week-47 end of study. Prior to enrollment, patients had been given standard therapy consisting of radiotherapy alone, temozolomide alone, or radiochemotherapy with temozolomide, with the combination given to most patients. Of the approximately 29 treated patients, around 60% were male and roughly 38% were female, and a mean age of roughly 40 years was recorded. Six visits were used for peripheral blood collection: V03 (baseline), V05, V07, V10, V12 and V13. Longitudinal TCRB deep sequencing was performed for about 25 treated patients wherever samples were available for exploratory analyses. What the work shows at the level of the full study, not this receptor alone: Pseudoprogression appeared unrelated to alterations in the top peripheral T cell clonotypes detected by TCRB sequencing. Selection of PBMC samples for TCRB deep sequencing was based on availability. Immune responses induced by the vaccine were seen in roughly 92% of patients across multiple MHC alleles. It was noted by the authors that analyses of patient blood samples could not be reproduced owing to sample limitations.

Interpreted using the paper, the time point label stands for: week 35, safety follow-up. Every vaccine dose consisted of 300 ug of a 20-mer mutant IDH1 peptide in Montanide, administered subcutaneously together with topical imiquimod. Eight vaccinations were administered to patients in weeks 1, 3, 5, 7, 11, 15, 19 and 23, corresponding to visits V03 through V10. Newly diagnosed WHO grade 3 or 4 IDH1-mutant astrocytomas showing loss of nuclear ATRX were present in the donors. The samples were drawn from NOA16, a multicentre, single-arm, open-label phase I trial in Germany that tested a mutant IDH1 peptide vaccine in humans for the first time. Genomic DNA for TCRB sequencing was extracted from EDTA blood using the DNeasy Blood and Tissue Kit. The CDR3 spans 17 residues, from the cysteine through the phenylalanine. Kept here is only the CDR3 DNA, which spans 51 bases and is read in frame from base 1. In the germline V gene, CDR1 corresponds to SGDLS and CDR2 to YYNGEE. V has 3 bases trimmed and J has 5 bases trimmed; junction bases matching no gene number 13.

Concerning this clone itself: No antigen is known for it. Within one base of it there is no much larger clone, and no base qualities were kept.

The library was built by means of the immunoSEQ multiplex PCR assay. Rearranged TCR beta chain sequences were amplified with the hsTCRB Kit following the manufacturer's protocol. An Illumina MiSeq was used to sequence the TCRB libraries. The paper's processing steps were these. The kit vendor's proprietary platform handled demultiplexing, trimming and gene mapping. TCRdb limited this immuneACCESS table to in-frame rearrangements with V and J called. A share of clones is missing; checked studies link under half to unresolved V genes, and the rest is unexplained. V and J calls and clone size come straight from that table; D and trimming were deduced from the DNA. Here the sample has around 30,000 clones; roughly 78% occur a single time. The ten top clones hold under 4% of the sample.

Sample: PBMCs, taken from a glioma patient whose treatment included an IDH1 peptide vaccine. This sequence uses TRBV9 and TRBJ2-5; TRBD2 matches 10 bases in the middle. This sequence was found in a man aged 40-49 years with glioma. Some clones in this sample may be carry-over from other donors' samples. The CDR3 here reads CASSGQRGGPFTETQYF. The nucleotide sequence is given as TGTGCCAGCAGCGGGCAGCGGGGGGGCCCATTTACGGAGACCCAGTACTTC.